Listed below are T cell receptor beta chains from one sample, sequenced in a study of human T cells and chemical hapten exposure. TCRdb reprocessed the 5' RACE reads via MiXCR and lists one record per CDR3 protein. The profile shows about 120,000 distinct CDR3 sequences, around a fifth of them singletons. The receptor source for this set is a human donor in good health. Each CDR3 is given with its conserved first and last residue. Each record gives: J gene, V gene, clone size, D gene, CDR3 protein, CDR3 DNA. A D gene is named only where the DNA matches it firmly. Rows may omit the clone size; those that give it use once, few, many or a size class.

>TRBJ1-3|TRBV7-9|NA|TRBD1
CASIINRGSGNTIYF
TGTGCCAGCATCATAAACAGGGGCTCTGGAAACACCATATATTTT
>TRBJ2-1|TRBV5-6|NA|TRBD2
CASSLGLATEQFF
TGTGCCAGCAGCCTCGGACTAGCTACTGAGCAGTTCTTC
>TRBJ2-1|TRBV28|NA|TRBD2
CASKASGSSYNEQFF
TGTGCCAGCAAGGCTAGCGGGAGCTCCTACAATGAGCAGTTCTTC
>TRBJ2-5|TRBV24-1|NA|NA
CATSERRGQETQYF
TGTGCCACCAGTGAACGTAGAGGACAAGAGACCCAGTACTTC
>TRBJ2-4|TRBV4-1|few|NA
CASSQVPRALAKNIQYF
TGCGCCAGCAGCCAAGTCCCCCGGGCCTTAGCCAAAAACATTCAGTACTTC
>TRBJ2-1|TRBV29-1|NA|NA
CSVFRGGRAYNEQFF
TGCAGCGTTTTCCGGGGCGGGCGGGCGTACAATGAGCAGTTCTTC
>TRBJ2-2|TRBV24-1|few|NA
CATTPGYTGELFF
TGTGCCACCACCCCGGGATACACCGGGGAGCTGTTTTTT
>TRBJ1-1|TRBV20-1|NA|NA
CSARESAGQLAEAFF
TGCAGTGCTAGAGAATCGGCAGGGCAGCTAGCTGAAGCTTTCTTT
>TRBJ2-7|TRBV5-6|NA|NA
CASSFRTSGHYEQYF
TGTGCCAGCAGCTTTCGGACATCCGGCCACTACGAGCAGTACTTC
>TRBJ1-4|TRBV7-9|NA|NA
CASSLVSVREKLFF
TGTGCCAGCAGCTTAGTATCGGTCCGAGAAAAACTGTTTTTT
>TRBJ1-2|TRBV28|few|NA
CASRGYGYTF
TGTGCCAGCAGAGGCTATGGCTACACCTTC
>TRBJ2-3|TRBV5-1|many|TRBD2
CASSLLAGGSDTQYF
TGCGCCAGCAGCTTATTGGCGGGAGGGTCAGATACGCAGTATTTT
>TRBJ1-1|TRBV7-2|NA|TRBD1
CASRQGASNTEAFF
TGTGCCAGCAGGCAGGGGGCGTCGAACACTGAAGCTTTCTTT
>TRBJ2-1|TRBV9|NA|TRBD2
CASSTTSGRYNEQFF
TGTGCCAGCAGCACAACTAGCGGTCGATACAATGAGCAGTTCTTC
>TRBJ2-3|TRBV7-8|many|NA
CASSLTFQTEDTQYF
TGTGCCAGCAGCTTAACGTTCCAAACCGAAGATACGCAGTATTTT
>TRBJ2-3|TRBV6-5|few|NA
CASSLSRESTDTQYF
TGTGCCAGCAGCCTTAGCCGGGAAAGCACAGATACGCAGTATTTT
>TRBJ1-4|TRBV4-2|many|NA
CASSQDRPSGGEKLFF
TGTGCCAGCAGCCAAGATCGGCCGTCCGGGGGGGAAAAACTGTTTTTT
>TRBJ2-7|TRBV19|NA|TRBD2
CASSIGLAASYEQYF
TGTGCCAGTAGTATCGGACTAGCGGCCTCCTACGAGCAGTACTTC
>TRBJ1-6|TRBV27|NA|NA
CASSLNNSPLHF
TGTGCCAGCAGTTTGAATAATTCACCCCTCCACTTT
>TRBJ1-4|TRBV6-1|NA|TRBD1
CASSERTGLHEKLFF
TGTGCCAGCAGTGAGAGGACAGGGCTTCACGAAAAACTGTTTTTT
>TRBJ1-5|TRBV24-1|few|NA
CATSDLTVNQPQHF
TGTGCCACCAGTGATTTGACAGTCAACCAGCCCCAGCATTTT
>TRBJ2-6|TRBV27|few|TRBD1
CASSLTGGGWMGPGSGANVLTF
TGTGCCAGCAGTTTGACAGGGGGCGGTTGGATGGGGCCTGGGTCTGGGGCCAACGTCCTGACTTTC
>TRBJ2-4|TRBV4-1|NA|TRBD2
CASSQEGAGGFKIQYF
TGCGCCAGCAGCCAAGAAGGAGCGGGAGGGTTTAAAATTCAGTACTTC
>TRBJ2-1|TRBV5-6|few|TRBD1
CASSLGTGANEQFF
TGTGCCAGCAGCTTAGGGACAGGGGCCAATGAGCAGTTCTTC
>TRBJ2-2|TRBV24-1|NA|NA
CAARTNTGELFF
TGTGCCGCCCGCACGAACACCGGGGAGCTGTTTTTT
>TRBJ2-1|TRBV5-5|NA|NA
CASSLGSSRYNEQFF
TGTGCCAGCAGCTTAGGGAGTTCCCGATACAATGAGCAGTTCTTC
>TRBJ2-2|TRBV7-3|few|NA
CASSLEGQINTGELFF
TGTGCCAGCAGCTTAGAGGGTCAGATTAACACCGGGGAGCTGTTTTTT
>TRBJ2-3|TRBV5-5|few|TRBD1
CASSETGLNTDTQYF
TGTGCCAGCAGCGAGACAGGGCTGAACACAGATACGCAGTATTTT
>TRBJ2-4|TRBV20-1|NA|NA
CSARDSGTAKNIQYF
TGCAGTGCTAGAGATTCGGGCACGGCCAAAAACATTCAGTACTTC
>TRBJ2-5|TRBV20-1|few|TRBD2
CSARVPGGSQETQYF
TGCAGTGCTAGAGTACCCGGGGGGAGCCAAGAGACCCAGTACTTC
>TRBJ2-3|TRBV7-2|few|NA
CASSSLQADTQYF
TGTGCCAGCAGCTCTCTGCAAGCGGATACGCAGTATTTT
>TRBJ2-7|TRBV12-3/TRBV12-4|few|NA
CASSVGPYEQYF
TGTGCCAGCAGTGTAGGGCCCTACGAGCAGTACTTC
>TRBJ2-1|TRBV6-1|few|TRBD2
CASILGLGVSDEQFF
TGTGCCAGCATTCTGGGACTAGGTGTGTCAGATGAGCAGTTCTTC
>TRBJ2-5|TRBV28|few|NA
CASSLVGSEETQYF
TGTGCCAGCAGTTTAGTCGGTTCTGAAGAGACCCAGTACTTC
>TRBJ2-7|TRBV7-9|many|TRBD1
CASSLVGQTNEQYF
TGTGCCAGCAGCTTAGTGGGACAGACCAACGAGCAGTACTTC
>TRBJ1-5|TRBV11-1|NA|TRBD1
CASSLTGANQPQHF
TGTGCCAGCAGCTTAACAGGGGCAAATCAGCCCCAGCATTTT
>TRBJ2-1|TRBV12-3/TRBV12-4|NA|TRBD2
CASSSDGLAGRNEQFF
TGTGCCAGCAGCTCCGACGGACTAGCGGGGAGAAATGAGCAGTTCTTC
>TRBJ2-7|TRBV9|few|NA
CASSVDSYEQYF
TGTGCCAGCAGCGTTGACAGCTACGAGCAGTACTTC
>TRBJ1-5|TRBV11-2|NA|NA
CASSGPNQPQHF
TGTGCCAGCAGCGGACCCAATCAGCCCCAGCATTTT
>TRBJ2-1|TRBV6-1|few|TRBD2
CASAGGRALNEQFF
TGTGCCAGCGCCGGGGGGAGGGCTCTCAATGAGCAGTTCTTC
>TRBJ1-1|TRBV6-1|NA|NA
CASYEESNTEAFF
TGTGCCAGCTACGAGGAATCGAACACTGAAGCTTTCTTT
>TRBJ2-7|TRBV7-2|NA|TRBD2
CASSAPEWTSGARGGEQYF
TGTGCCAGCAGCGCACCGGAGTGGACTAGCGGGGCCCGGGGGGGCGAGCAGTACTTC
>TRBJ2-7|TRBV6-5|few|NA
CASSYDGPLNPYEQYF
TGTGCCAGCAGTTACGACGGCCCCCTAAACCCCTACGAGCAGTACTTC
>TRBJ1-1|TRBV27|NA|TRBD1
CASSWGGQGSEAFF
TGTGCCAGCAGTTGGGGGGGACAGGGCTCTGAAGCTTTCTTT
>TRBJ2-7|TRBV12-3/TRBV12-4|NA|NA
CASSDRRPYEQYF
TGTGCCAGCAGTGATCGGCGGCCCTACGAGCAGTACTTC
>TRBJ1-2|TRBV29-1|few|NA
CSVEWRKSPYGYTF
TGCAGCGTTGAATGGCGGAAATCCCCCTATGGCTACACCTTC
>TRBJ2-4|TRBV7-2|few|NA
CASSKIKGGKNIQYF
TGTGCCAGCAGCAAAATCAAAGGGGGCAAAAACATTCAGTACTTC
>TRBJ2-2|TRBV2|few|NA
CASSEEMTTELFF
TGTGCCAGCAGTGAGGAGATGACCACGGAGCTGTTTTTT
>TRBJ1-2|TRBV28|NA|TRBD1
CASSTGGTPYGYTF
TGTGCCAGCAGTACAGGGGGCACACCCTATGGCTACACCTTC
>TRBJ1-2|TRBV27|few|NA
CASRISGVNYGYTF
TGTGCCAGCAGAATATCAGGAGTTAACTATGGCTACACCTTC
>TRBJ1-5|TRBV6-1|few|TRBD1
CASTRDRGAIQPQHF
TGTGCCAGCACCCGAGACAGGGGGGCGATTCAGCCCCAGCATTTT
>TRBJ2-6|TRBV6-5|few|NA
CASRPTGTATVLTF
TGTGCCAGCAGGCCAACCGGGACGGCGACTGTCCTGACTTTC
>TRBJ2-3|TRBV4-1|NA|NA
CASSRPVEGTDTQYF
TGCGCCAGCAGTCGGCCGGTCGAGGGTACAGATACGCAGTATTTT